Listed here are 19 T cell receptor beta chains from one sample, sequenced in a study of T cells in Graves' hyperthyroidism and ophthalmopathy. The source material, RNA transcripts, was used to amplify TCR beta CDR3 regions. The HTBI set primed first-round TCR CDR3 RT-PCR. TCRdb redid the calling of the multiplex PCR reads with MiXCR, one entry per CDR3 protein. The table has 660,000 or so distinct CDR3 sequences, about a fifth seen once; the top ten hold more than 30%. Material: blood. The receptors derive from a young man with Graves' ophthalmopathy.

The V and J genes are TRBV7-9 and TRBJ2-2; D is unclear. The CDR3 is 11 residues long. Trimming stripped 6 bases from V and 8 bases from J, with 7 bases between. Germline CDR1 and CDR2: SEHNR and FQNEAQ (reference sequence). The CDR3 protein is CASRREGELFF. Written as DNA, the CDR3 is TGTGCCAGCAGACGCGAGGGGGAGCTGTTTTTT.

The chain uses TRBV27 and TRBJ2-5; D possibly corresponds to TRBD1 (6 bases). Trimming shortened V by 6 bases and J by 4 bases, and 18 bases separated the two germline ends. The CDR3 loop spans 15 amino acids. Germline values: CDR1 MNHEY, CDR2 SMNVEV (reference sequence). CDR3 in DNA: TGTGCCAGCAGCCGAGGGTTGGGGGCGGGAGAGACCCAGTACTTC. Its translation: CASSRGLGAGETQYF.

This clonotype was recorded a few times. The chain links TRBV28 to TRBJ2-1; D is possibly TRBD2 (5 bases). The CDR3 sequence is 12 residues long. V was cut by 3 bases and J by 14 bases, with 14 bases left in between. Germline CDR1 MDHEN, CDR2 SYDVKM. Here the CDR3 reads CASSLGADEEFF. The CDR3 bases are TGTGCCAGCAGTTTGGGAGCGGACGAGGAGTTCTTC.

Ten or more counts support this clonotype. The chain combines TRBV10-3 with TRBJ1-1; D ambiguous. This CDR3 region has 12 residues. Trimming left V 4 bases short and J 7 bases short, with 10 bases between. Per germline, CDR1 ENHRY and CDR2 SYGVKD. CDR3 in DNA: TGTGCCATCAGTGGCAGCAGTAATGAAGCTTTCTTT. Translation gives CAISGSSNEAFF.

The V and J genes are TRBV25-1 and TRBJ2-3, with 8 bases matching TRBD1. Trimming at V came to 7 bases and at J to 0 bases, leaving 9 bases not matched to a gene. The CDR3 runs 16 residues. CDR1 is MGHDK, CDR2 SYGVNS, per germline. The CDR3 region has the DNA TGTGCCAGCAAGGGACAGGCCACCTCTAGCACAGATACGCAGTATTTT. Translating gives CASKGQATSSTDTQYF.

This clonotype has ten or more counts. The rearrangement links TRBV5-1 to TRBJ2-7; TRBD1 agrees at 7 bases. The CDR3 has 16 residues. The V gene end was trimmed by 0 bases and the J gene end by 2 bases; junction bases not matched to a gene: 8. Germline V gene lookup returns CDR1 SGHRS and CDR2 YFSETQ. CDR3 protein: CASSLGSIQGAYEQYF. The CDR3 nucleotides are TGCGCCAGCAGCTTGGGTTCAATCCAGGGGGCCTACGAGCAGTACTTC.

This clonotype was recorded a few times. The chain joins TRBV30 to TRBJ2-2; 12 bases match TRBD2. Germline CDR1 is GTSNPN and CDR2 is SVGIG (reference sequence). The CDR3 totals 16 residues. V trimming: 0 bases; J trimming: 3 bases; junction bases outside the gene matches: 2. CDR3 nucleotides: TGTGCCTGGAGTGTTCCTAGCGGGAGGGACACCGGGGAGCTGTTTTTT. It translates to CAWSVPSGRDTGELFF.

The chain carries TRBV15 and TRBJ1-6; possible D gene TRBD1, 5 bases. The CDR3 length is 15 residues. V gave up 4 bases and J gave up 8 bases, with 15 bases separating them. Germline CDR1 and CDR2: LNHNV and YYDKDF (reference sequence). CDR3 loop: CATSTGGGVDSPLHF. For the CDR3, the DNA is TGTGCCACCAGCACTGGTGGGGGGGTGGATTCACCCCTCCACTTT.

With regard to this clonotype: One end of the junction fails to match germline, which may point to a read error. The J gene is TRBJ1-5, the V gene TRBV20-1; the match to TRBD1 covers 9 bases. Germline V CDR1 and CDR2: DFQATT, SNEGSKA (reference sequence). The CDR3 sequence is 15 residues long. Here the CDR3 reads CSARDTGGYNQPPHF. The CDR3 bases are TGCAGTGCTAGGGATACAGGGGGCTACAATCAGCCCCCGCATTTT.

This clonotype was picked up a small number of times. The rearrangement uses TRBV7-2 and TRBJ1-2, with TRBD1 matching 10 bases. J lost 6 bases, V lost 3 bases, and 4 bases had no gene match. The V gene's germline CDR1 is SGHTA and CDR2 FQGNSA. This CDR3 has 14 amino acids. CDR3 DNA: TGTGCCAGCAGCTTTGACAGGGGGCTAAATGGCTACACCTTC. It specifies CASSFDRGLNGYTF.

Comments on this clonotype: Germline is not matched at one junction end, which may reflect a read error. The CDR3 region is CASNLGQAGSYEQYF. The CDR3 nucleotides read TGCGCCAGCAACTTGGGACAGGCCGGCTCCTACGAGCAGTACTTC. The rearrangement uses TRBV5-1 and TRBJ2-7; 8 bases line up with TRBD1. Germline V gives CDR1 SGHRS, CDR2 YFSETQ. The CDR3 has 15 residues.

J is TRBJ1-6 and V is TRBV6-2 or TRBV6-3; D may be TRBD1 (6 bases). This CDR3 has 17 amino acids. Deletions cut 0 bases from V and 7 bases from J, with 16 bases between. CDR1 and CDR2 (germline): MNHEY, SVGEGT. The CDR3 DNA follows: TGTGCCAGCAGTTACTCGGTGGGGGGCCTTATGAATTCACCCCTCCACTTT. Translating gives CASSYSVGGLMNSPLHF.

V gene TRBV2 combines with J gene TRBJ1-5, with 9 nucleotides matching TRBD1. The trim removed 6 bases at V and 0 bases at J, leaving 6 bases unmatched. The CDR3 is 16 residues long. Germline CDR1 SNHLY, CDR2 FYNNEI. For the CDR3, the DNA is TGTGCCAGCAGGGGGGACAGGGACCATAGCAATCAGCCCCAGCATTTT. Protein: CASRGDRDHSNQPQHF.

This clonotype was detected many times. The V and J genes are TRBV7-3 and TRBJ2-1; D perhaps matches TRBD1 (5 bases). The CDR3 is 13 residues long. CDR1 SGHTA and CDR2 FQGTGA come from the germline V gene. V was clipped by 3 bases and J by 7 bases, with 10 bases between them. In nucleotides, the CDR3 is TGTGCCAGCAGCTTCGGGCAGGGTAATGAGCAGTTCTTC. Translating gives CASSFGQGNEQFF.

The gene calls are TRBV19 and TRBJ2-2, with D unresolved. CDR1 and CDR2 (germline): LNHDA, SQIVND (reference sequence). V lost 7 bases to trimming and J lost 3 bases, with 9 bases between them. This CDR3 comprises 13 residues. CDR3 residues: CASNSRYTGELFF. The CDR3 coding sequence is TGTGCCAGTAATTCCAGATACACCGGGGAGCTGTTTTTT.

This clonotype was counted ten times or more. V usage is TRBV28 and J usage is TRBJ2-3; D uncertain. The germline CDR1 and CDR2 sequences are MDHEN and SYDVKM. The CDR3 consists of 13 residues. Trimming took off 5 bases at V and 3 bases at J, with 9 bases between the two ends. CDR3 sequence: CASSPRWTDTQYF. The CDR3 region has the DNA TGTGCCAGCAGTCCTCGATGGACAGATACGCAGTATTTT.

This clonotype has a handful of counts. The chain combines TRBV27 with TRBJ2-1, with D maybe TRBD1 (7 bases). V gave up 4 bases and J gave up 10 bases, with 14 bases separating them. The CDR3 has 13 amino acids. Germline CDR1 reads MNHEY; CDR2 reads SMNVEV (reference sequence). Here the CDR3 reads CASSWGPGGEQFF. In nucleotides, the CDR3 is TGTGCCAGCAGTTGGGGGCCAGGGGGGGAGCAGTTCTTC.

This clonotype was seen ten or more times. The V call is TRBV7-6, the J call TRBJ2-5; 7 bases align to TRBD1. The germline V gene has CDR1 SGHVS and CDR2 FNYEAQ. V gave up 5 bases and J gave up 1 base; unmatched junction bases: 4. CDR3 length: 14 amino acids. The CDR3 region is CASSPNRGQETQYF. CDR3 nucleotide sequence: TGTGCCAGCAGCCCCAACAGGGGCCAAGAGACCCAGTACTTC.

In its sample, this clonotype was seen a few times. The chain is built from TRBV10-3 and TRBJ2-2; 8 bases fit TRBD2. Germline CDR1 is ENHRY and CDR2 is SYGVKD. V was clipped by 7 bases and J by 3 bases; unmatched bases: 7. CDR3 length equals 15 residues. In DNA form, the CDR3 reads TGTGCCATCAAGATTGGGACTAGGGACACCGGGGAGCTGTTTTTT. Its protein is CAIKIGTRDTGELFF.